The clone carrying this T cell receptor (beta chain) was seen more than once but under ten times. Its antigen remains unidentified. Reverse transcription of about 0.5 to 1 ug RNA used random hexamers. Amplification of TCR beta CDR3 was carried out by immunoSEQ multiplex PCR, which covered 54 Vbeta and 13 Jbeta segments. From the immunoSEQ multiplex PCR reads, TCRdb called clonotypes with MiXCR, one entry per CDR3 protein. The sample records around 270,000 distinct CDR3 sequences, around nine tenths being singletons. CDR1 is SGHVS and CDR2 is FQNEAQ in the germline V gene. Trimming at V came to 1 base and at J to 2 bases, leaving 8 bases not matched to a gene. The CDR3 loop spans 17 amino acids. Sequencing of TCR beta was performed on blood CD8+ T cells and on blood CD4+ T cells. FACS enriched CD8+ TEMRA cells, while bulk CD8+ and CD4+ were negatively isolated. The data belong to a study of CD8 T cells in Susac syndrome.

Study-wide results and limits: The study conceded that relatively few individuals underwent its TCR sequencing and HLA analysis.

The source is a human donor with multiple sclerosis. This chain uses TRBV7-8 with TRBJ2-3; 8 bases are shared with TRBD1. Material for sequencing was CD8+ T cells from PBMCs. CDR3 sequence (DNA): TGTGCCAGCAGCTTAGGGGACGGCAGGGGGCCCACAGATACGCAGTATTTT. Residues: CASSLGDGRGPTDTQYF.